This TCR beta chain was sequenced during a study of T cell repertoires in cytomegalovirus infection. TCRdb reprocessed the reads via MiXCR and lists one record per CDR3 protein. In the table there are 200,000 to 250,000 distinct CDR3 sequences, about 12% of which are singletons. The CDR3 spans 15 residues. Trimming at V came to 3 bases and at J to 5 bases, leaving 5 bases not matched to a gene. Germline values: CDR1 SGHVS, CDR2 FQNEAQ. At least ten counts were recorded for this clonotype. The receptor comes from a human donor in good health (CMV status not recorded). Some clones in this sample may be carry-over from other donors' samples. The sample comprised PBMCs. The chain combines TRBV7-8 with TRBJ2-1; 9 bases are shared with TRBD2. The CDR3 is CASSLRGGFDNEQFF. CDR3 DNA sequence: TGTGCCAGCAGCTTGCGGGGGGGCTTCGACAATGAGCAGTTCTTC.